The 7 T cell receptor beta chains reported below all come from one sample, sequenced in a study of cytomegalovirus exposure and HLA in healthy donors. This PCR relied on a set of 60 Vbeta primers and 13 Jbeta primers. The method was immunoSEQ multiplex PCR; TCRdb's version includes in-frame clones alone and lacks a portion of them. The sample includes around 76,000 clones, 65% to 70% seen only once; the top ten take 7.5% to 8%. The sample consisted of PBMCs. These TCRs come from a man in his forties in good health and CMV-seropositive.

This chain links TRBV27 with TRBJ1-1; 7 nucleotides agree with TRBD1. Germline-derived CDR1 and CDR2 are MNHEY and SMNVEV (reference sequence). Losses at the gene ends were 3 bases for V and 4 bases for J; bases not matched to a gene: 2. The CDR3 runs to 13 residues. The CDR3 protein is CASSLTGTTEAFF. For the CDR3, the DNA is TGTGCCAGCAGTTTGACAGGGACCACTGAAGCTTTCTTT.

In this sample, this clone turned up a few times. The junction shows a germline mismatch at one end, possibly a read error. This sequence joins TRBV7-9 and TRBJ2-5, with 9 positions matching TRBD1. CDR1 is SEHNR and CDR2 is FQNEAQ in the germline V gene (reference sequence). This CDR3 comprises 14 residues. CDR3 sequence reads: CASSSPGTGRLGNF. CDR3 sequence (DNA): TGTGCCAGCAGCTCACCCGGGACAGGGAGATTGGGGAACTTC. Drawing the rest from reference TRBV7-9 and TRBJ2-5, the complete variable domain is DTGVSQNPRHKITKRGQNVTFRCDPISEHNRLYWYRQTLGQGPEFLTYFQNEAQLEKSRLLSDRFSAERPKGSFSTLEIQRTEQGDSAMYLCASSSPGTGRLGNFGPGTRLLVL.

V is TRBV6-1 and J is TRBJ2-1, with TRBD1 identical over 8 bases. V lost 8 bases and J lost 7; bases outside the gene matches: 10. Germline CDR1 is MNHNS and CDR2 is SASEGT. The CDR3 consists of 14 residues. The CDR3 reads CASWLGDRLNEQFF. CDR3 in DNA: TGTGCCAGCTGGCTGGGGGACAGGCTTAATGAGCAGTTCTTC.

This chain joins TRBV2 and TRBJ1-5; the match to TRBD1 covers 7 bases. This CDR3 region has 14 residues. The germline V gene has CDR1 SNHLY and CDR2 FYNNEI. V lost 3 bases and J lost 6; bases outside the gene matches: 5. DNA for the CDR3: TGTGCCAGCAGTGAGAGGGGGCATCGTCAGCCCCAGCATTTT. It encodes CASSERGHRQPQHF.

This sequence joins TRBV7-2 and TRBJ1-5; 7 bases are shared with TRBD1. V was clipped by 5 bases and J by 9 bases; unmatched bases: 10. The CDR3 spans 14 residues. CDR1 and CDR2 from the germline V gene are SGHTA and FQGNSA. The CDR3: CASSPRQGGPPQHF. CDR3 DNA: TGTGCCAGCAGCCCAAGACAGGGAGGTCCGCCCCAGCATTTT.

The chain recombines TRBV9 with TRBJ1-1, with D perhaps TRBD1 (5 bases). The CDR3 is made up of 12 amino acids. With 6 bases removed from V and 4 bases from J, the gap between germline ends came to 10 bases. Germline values: CDR1 SGDLS, CDR2 YYNGEE. The CDR3 DNA follows: TGTGCCAGCACGGGCGACAGCACTGAAGCTTTCTTT. Protein product: CASTGDSTEAFF.

This chain links TRBV5-5 with TRBJ1-6; D gene unclear. The germline V gene has CDR1 SGHKS and CDR2 YYEKEE (reference sequence). V was trimmed by 0 bases and J by 9 bases, leaving 16 bases between them. The CDR3 is made up of 16 amino acids. The CDR3: CASSLDGQPRGSPLHF. In DNA form, the CDR3 reads TGTGCCAGCAGCTTGGATGGGCAGCCCCGGGGTTCACCCCTCCACTTT.